This T cell receptor beta chain was identified during a study of cytomegalovirus exposure and HLA in healthy donors. Study outcomes and limitations: Per a prior analysis, the majority of TCR beta V segments were productive roughly 87% or roughly 30% of the time.

CDR3 length: 14 residues. V shed 5 bases and J 3 bases; nucleotides not matched to a gene: 5. Germline assignment: CDR1 SNHLY and CDR2 FYNNEI. PCR employed 60 Vbeta and 13 Jbeta primers. As originally analysed: In a later analysis, roughly 11 million of 65 million to 90 million unique beta chains occurred in at least two donors. Assay used: immunoSEQ multiplex PCR; TCRdb lists only in-frame clones, some missing. Clone size and the V and J calls come from that table; the DNA yielded D and trimming. The sample has about 140,000 clones; approximately 82% are singletons. Turning to this clone: The antigen is not known.

This sequence was found in a man between 25 and 39 years old in good health and CMV-seropositive. The sample was PBMCs. V usage is TRBV2 and J usage is TRBJ2-3; TRBD1 agrees at 7 bases. DNA of the CDR3: TGTGCCAGCAGTCGACAGGGCGGAACAGATACGCAGTATTTT. Its translation: CASSRQGGTDTQYF. Supplemented by reference TRBV2 and TRBJ2-3, the full variable domain reads EPEVTQTPSHQVTQMGQEVILRCVPISNHLYFYWYRQILGQKVEFLVSFYNNEISEKSEIFDDQFSVERPDGSNFTLKIRSTKLEDSAMYFCASSRQGGTDTQYFGPGTRLTVL.